This TCR beta chain is drawn from a study of technical replicates of blood from several donors. The table came from immunoSEQ multiplex PCR; TCRdb's copy has only in-frame clones and leaves some out. The sample carries under 85,000 clones, 85% to 95% recorded once. Trimming stripped 0 bases from V and 0 bases from J, with 9 bases between. This CDR3 is 16 amino acids long. Germline V gene lookup returns CDR1 LNHNV and CDR2 YYDKDF (reference sequence). This sequence was found in a human donor in good health. This sequence joins TRBV15 and TRBJ1-3; no definite D call. Sequenced sample: T cells isolated from PBMCs. The CDR3 sequence: CATSRDHDISGNTIYF. The CDR3 DNA follows: TGTGCCACCAGCAGAGACCACGACATCTCTGGAAACACCATATATTTT.